A single sample gave rise to the 31 T cell receptor beta chains below, sequenced in a study of cytomegalovirus exposure and HLA in healthy donors. A multiplex PCR was run with 60 Vbeta primers and 13 Jbeta primers. Method: immunoSEQ multiplex PCR; TCRdb's copy keeps in-frame clones and lacks some. The sample lists about 120,000 clones, around two thirds seen once, with roughly 9% in the top ten. What was sequenced was PBMCs. The receptors originated from a woman aged 40 to 50 in good health and CMV-seropositive.

This clone was seen only a few times. The chain links TRBV4-3 to TRBJ2-5; 9 positions agree with TRBD2. J lost 10 bases, V lost 2 bases, and 11 bases had no gene match. Germline V gives CDR1 LGHNA, CDR2 YSLEER. The CDR3 spans 15 residues. The DNA for the CDR3 is TGCGCCAGCAGCCAAAGACTAGCGGATCATATGGGCCAGTACTTC. The encoded protein is CASSQRLADHMGQYF.

A single count supports this clone. The J gene is TRBJ2-5, the V gene TRBV30; 13 bases line up with TRBD2. The junction had 8 bases not matched to a gene; V was cut back by 3 bases and J by 7 bases. The CDR3 runs 15 residues. The germline V gene has CDR1 GTSNPN and CDR2 SVGIG (reference sequence). CDR3 loop: CAWRAKGTSGMTQYF. The CDR3 DNA reads TGTGCCTGGAGAGCTAAAGGGACTAGCGGGATGACCCAGTACTTC.

The chain is built from TRBV10-3 and TRBJ2-4; 8 nucleotides align to TRBD1. Germline CDR1 is ENHRY and CDR2 is SYGVKD. The length of the CDR3 is 14 residues. With V trimmed by 3 bases and J by 7 bases, 5 bases remained unmatched. For the CDR3, the DNA is TGTGCCATCAGTGACGGACAGGGTAGCAACATTCAGTACTTC. Its protein is CAISDGQGSNIQYF.

This chain joins TRBV7-2 and TRBJ2-7; weak D call: TRBD1 (6 bases). Germline V gene lookup returns CDR1 SGHTA and CDR2 FQGNSA. The CDR3 is made up of 16 amino acids. Trimming cost V 4 bases and J 0 bases, with 16 bases left between them. The DNA for the CDR3 is TGTGCCAGCAGCTCGGCCTTTGGGGGCAGCTCCTACGAGCAGTACTTC. Translating it yields CASSSAFGGSSYEQYF.

This clone was observed a single time. The chain has TRBV10-3 and TRBJ2-3; 7 bases align to TRBD2. The CDR3 spans 15 residues. The trim removed 2 bases at V and 2 bases at J, leaving 4 bases unmatched. Per germline, CDR1 ENHRY and CDR2 SYGVKD. As DNA, the CDR3 is TGTGCCATCAGTGAGACTAGCGAGGTCACAGATACGCAGTATTTT. It encodes CAISETSEVTDTQYF.

This clone turned up a few times. The chain recombines TRBV2 with TRBJ2-7; D unclear. Germline CDR1 SNHLY, CDR2 FYNNEI. V was trimmed by 4 bases and J by 6 bases, leaving 10 bases between them. This CDR3 region has 12 residues. The CDR3 DNA sequence: TGTGCCAGCAGTGTAACAAGATCCGAGCAGTACTTC. Translating gives CASSVTRSEQYF. Based on the CDR3 plus reference TRBV2 and TRBJ2-7, the full variable domain is EPEVTQTPSHQVTQMGQEVILRCVPISNHLYFYWYRQILGQKVEFLVSFYNNEISEKSEIFDDQFSVERPDGSNFTLKIRSTKLEDSAMYFCASSVTRSEQYFGPGTRLTVT.

Comment on this clone: The germline gene is not matched at one end of the junction; a read error may be the cause. V gene TRBV25-1 combines with J gene TRBJ2-7; TRBD1 agrees at 10 bases. The CDR3 has 16 residues. Germline loops: CDR1 MGHDK, CDR2 SYGVNS. Here the CDR3 DNA reads TGTGTCAGCAGTGACCCCCGGGACAGGGGCTCCTACGAGCAGTACTTC. Translated, it gives CVSSDPRDRGSYEQYF.

This chain uses TRBV7-2 with TRBJ2-3; 7 nucleotides align to TRBD1. This CDR3 is built from 14 residues. Germline V gene sequence: CDR1 SGHTA, CDR2 FQGNSA. V trimming: 5 bases; J trimming: 3 bases; junction bases outside the gene matches: 5. The chain's CDR3 is CASSHRQGTDTQYF. Here the CDR3 DNA reads TGTGCCAGCAGCCATCGACAGGGTACAGATACGCAGTATTTT.

This rearrangement joins TRBV5-1 to TRBJ2-7, with 8 nucleotides matching TRBD2. Germline lookup yields CDR1 SGHRS and CDR2 YFSETQ. There are 18 residues in the CDR3. Unmatched junction bases numbered 19, after V lost 3 bases and J lost 5 bases. CDR3: CASSWPSVPAGEDHEQYF. CDR3 coding DNA: TGCGCCAGCAGCTGGCCTTCTGTTCCAGCGGGAGAGGACCACGAGCAGTACTTC.

The J gene is TRBJ1-1, the V gene TRBV7-9; no definite D call. The CDR3 spans 13 residues. The ends were cut back, 1 base at V and 3 bases at J, with 6 bases in the middle. Germline values: CDR1 SEHNR, CDR2 FQNEAQ (reference sequence). As DNA, the CDR3 is TGTGCCAGCAGCTTAGTGAGTGACACTGAAGCTTTCTTT. Protein product: CASSLVSDTEAFF.

This clone appeared a single time. The CDR3 sequence: CASSLVGGGKLFF. In nucleotides, the CDR3 is TGTGCCAGCAGCTTAGTTGGGGGGGGGAAACTGTTTTTT. V and J are TRBV7-9 and TRBJ1-4, with D maybe TRBD1 (5 bases). Trimming cost V 1 base and J 11 bases, with 11 bases left between them. The CDR3 extends over 13 amino acids. Germline values: CDR1 SEHNR, CDR2 FQNEAQ (reference sequence).

The V call is TRBV4-2, the J call TRBJ2-7, with D uncertain. The germline V and J ends were trimmed by 3 bases and 0 bases, with 15 bases remaining between them. Germline CDR1 reads LGHNA; CDR2 reads YNFKEQ. The CDR3 runs 16 residues. CDR3 residues: CASSQARLLSSYEQYF. The CDR3 DNA is TGTGCCAGCAGCCAGGCTCGACTCTTAAGCTCCTACGAGCAGTACTTC.

The genes are TRBV6-5 and TRBJ2-1, with 9 bases aligning to TRBD2. The CDR3 runs to 16 residues. Germline-derived CDR1 and CDR2 are MNHEY and SVGAGI. V lost 2 bases and J lost 8; bases outside the gene matches: 10. The CDR3 spells CASSYPRGSGRDEQFF. The CDR3 DNA reads TGTGCCAGCAGTTACCCCAGAGGTAGCGGGAGAGATGAGCAGTTCTTC.

This chain uses TRBV15 with TRBJ1-3, with 8 bases identical to TRBD1. Germline assignment: CDR1 LNHNV and CDR2 YYDKDF (reference sequence). The CDR3 extends over 15 amino acids. J gave up 4 bases and V 4 bases, and 6 bases lay outside the gene matches. The CDR3 region is CATSTSRDRGNTIYF. The CDR3 DNA sequence: TGTGCCACCAGCACCTCGCGGGACAGGGGAAACACCATATATTTT.

The count of this clone is one. The chain joins TRBV7-2 to TRBJ2-7, with D possibly being TRBD2 (5 bases). Trimming cost V 1 base and J 1 base, with 11 bases left between them. CDR1 is SGHTA, CDR2 FQGNSA, per germline. The CDR3 is 15 amino acids. CDR3 coding DNA: TGTGCCAGCAGCTTAGACGGGATAGATTCCTACGAGCAGTACTTC. Its translation: CASSLDGIDSYEQYF.

This clone was seen once. The rearrangement links TRBV5-5 to TRBJ1-2; D may be TRBD1 (5 bases). CDR1 SGHKS and CDR2 YYEKEE come from the germline V gene (reference sequence). The length of the CDR3 is 16 residues. Trimming shortened V by 4 bases and J by 4 bases, and 20 bases separated the two germline ends. CDR3 sequence reads: CASSPGGTSKSYGYTF. CDR3 coding DNA: TGTGCCAGCAGCCCGGGGGGGACCTCTAAGAGCTATGGCTACACCTTC.

This clone was seen more than once but under ten times. This chain links TRBV7-9 with TRBJ1-4; a possible D gene is TRBD1 (5 bases). The CDR3 is 19 amino acids. CDR1 and CDR2 from the germline V gene are SEHNR and FQNEAQ (reference sequence). The V gene lost 4 bases and the J gene lost 4 bases, with 25 bases spanning the gap. CDR3 residues: CASSSTRSKDRPNNEKLFF. For the CDR3, the DNA is TGTGCCAGCAGCTCGACCCGAAGCAAAGACAGACCCAATAATGAAAAACTGTTTTTT.

V and J are TRBV5-1 and TRBJ1-4; no reliable D call. The CDR3 spans 15 residues. Germline V gene lookup returns CDR1 SGHRS and CDR2 YFSETQ. V lost 0 bases to trimming and J lost 3 bases, with 9 bases between them. The CDR3 coding sequence is TGCGCCAGCAGCTTGGCGGGTAGCCCTAATGAAAAACTGTTTTTT. It encodes CASSLAGSPNEKLFF.

This clone was recorded only once. The chain carries TRBV2 and TRBJ1-1, with TRBD1 as a possible D gene (6 bases). Germline V lookup: CDR1 SNHLY, CDR2 FYNNEI. The CDR3 covers 15 residues. The ends were cut back, 6 bases at V and 1 base at J, with 15 bases in the middle. The CDR3 loop reads CASSQQGKANTEAFF. The CDR3 bases are TGTGCCAGCAGCCAACAGGGTAAGGCGAACACTGAAGCTTTCTTT.

The DNA for the CDR3 is TGTGCCAGTAGATCACTAGCGGGAGGGCGTAATGAGCAGTTCTTC. This gives the protein CASRSLAGGRNEQFF. The genes are TRBV19 and TRBJ2-1; 13 positions match TRBD2. This CDR3 region has 15 residues. The junction had 6 bases not matched to a gene; V was cut back by 6 bases and J by 7 bases. The germline V gene encodes CDR1 LNHDA and CDR2 SQIVND (reference sequence).

This chain joins TRBV7-2 and TRBJ1-3, with 7 nucleotides matching TRBD1. This CDR3 has 16 amino acids. Looked up from germline, CDR1 is SGHTA and CDR2 is FQGNSA. V was pared by 1 base and J by 0 bases, with 3 bases of the junction left unmatched. The CDR3 sequence: CASSLGPGGSGNTIYF. CDR3 DNA sequence: TGTGCCAGCAGCTTAGGTCCAGGGGGCTCTGGAAACACCATATATTTT.

This clone has more than one count but fewer than ten. V usage is TRBV30 and J usage is TRBJ2-3; 9 bases fit TRBD2. The CDR3 consists of 17 residues. With V trimmed by 1 base and J by 6 bases, 14 bases remained unmatched. In germline, CDR1 is GTSNPN, CDR2 SVGIG (reference sequence). DNA of the CDR3: TGTGCCTGGAGTGCTCGCAGAGGACTAGCGATGGAGGATACGCAGTATTTT. Its translation: CAWSARRGLAMEDTQYF.

V is TRBV25-1 and J is TRBJ2-3, with D unclear. Germline V CDR1 and CDR2: MGHDK, SYGVNS. Trimming cost V 4 bases and J 0 bases, with 5 bases left between them. The CDR3 runs 13 residues. This chain's CDR3 is CASSVGSTDTQYF. In DNA form, the CDR3 reads TGTGCCAGCAGTGTCGGTAGCACAGATACGCAGTATTTT.

The chain recombines TRBV7-9 with TRBJ1-1; D not certain. Germline V gene lookup returns CDR1 SEHNR and CDR2 FQNEAQ (reference sequence). The CDR3 consists of 13 residues. V was cut by 1 base and J by 11 bases, with 14 bases left in between. DNA for the CDR3: TGTGCCAGCAGCTTAGATTTGGAGGCTAGGGCTTTCTTT. Encoded protein: CASSLDLEARAFF. Supplemented by reference TRBV7-9 and TRBJ1-1, the full variable domain reads DTGVSQNPRHKITKRGQNVTFRCDPISEHNRLYWYRQTLGQGPEFLTYFQNEAQLEKSRLLSDRFSAERPKGSFSTLEIQRTEQGDSAMYLCASSLDLEARAFFGQGTRLTVV.

The chain uses TRBV28 and TRBJ2-1; 8 positions agree with TRBD2. Trimming removed 1 base from V and 2 bases from J; junction bases left unmatched: 1. Germline lookup yields CDR1 MDHEN and CDR2 SYDVKM. This CDR3 is built from 15 residues. The CDR3 spells CASSLSGGAYNEQFF. In DNA, the CDR3 is TGTGCCAGCAGTTTATCGGGAGGGGCCTACAATGAGCAGTTCTTC.

The rearrangement uses TRBV7-9 and TRBJ2-5; 7 bases agree with TRBD2. Germline values: CDR1 SEHNR, CDR2 FQNEAQ (reference sequence). V shed 4 bases and J 5 bases; nucleotides not matched to a gene: 13. The CDR3 extends over 16 amino acids. The CDR3 nucleotides are TGTGCCAGCAGCTCGTCCCCGGGACTATTAGGGGAGACCCAGTACTTC. Translating gives CASSSSPGLLGETQYF.

The chain uses TRBV11-2 and TRBJ2-1; D possibly corresponds to TRBD2 (7 bases). CDR3 size: 16 residues. Germline loops: CDR1 SGHAT, CDR2 FQNNGV. V shed 1 base and J shed 8 bases, with 18 bases lying between them. CDR3 loop: CASSLGWGGGSDEQFF. CDR3 in DNA: TGTGCCAGCAGCTTAGGTTGGGGAGGGGGTAGCGATGAGCAGTTCTTC.

There are a few counts of this clone. The gene calls are TRBV11-2 and TRBJ2-7, with D hard to call. Trimming stripped 0 bases from V and 4 bases from J, with 4 bases between. Germline V gives CDR1 SGHAT, CDR2 FQNNGV. CDR3 size: 12 residues. The CDR3 is CASSLDIYEQYF. The CDR3 nucleotides are TGTGCCAGCAGCTTAGATATATACGAGCAGTACTTC.

The gene calls are TRBV9 and TRBJ1-1; TRBD1 matches at 7 bases. The trim removed 4 bases at V and 4 bases at J, leaving 13 bases unmatched. The CDR3 contains 16 residues. The germline CDR1 and CDR2 sequences are SGDLS and YYNGEE. CDR3 loop: CASSPNSHRGPTEAFF. DNA of the CDR3: TGTGCCAGCAGCCCTAACTCCCACAGGGGACCCACTGAAGCTTTCTTT.

The chain employs TRBV6-5 and TRBJ1-2; 9 bases are shared with TRBD1. The germline gives CDR1 MNHEY, CDR2 SVGAGI. Unmatched junction bases numbered 5, after V lost 6 bases and J lost 3 bases. The CDR3 totals 14 residues. This chain's CDR3 is CASRNTGGDYGYTF. The DNA of the CDR3 is TGTGCCAGCAGAAACACAGGGGGCGACTATGGCTACACCTTC.

J is TRBJ2-5 and V is TRBV20-1; D is unclear. Germline V lookup: CDR1 DFQATT, CDR2 SNEGSKA (reference sequence). This CDR3 region has 10 residues. Here the CDR3 reads CGLRGETQYF. Here the CDR3 DNA reads TGCGGCCTACGAGGAGAGACCCAGTACTTC.